A few counts support the clone carrying this TCR beta chain. Antigen: not known. The data derive from a study of human T cells and chemical hapten exposure. Overall study: 2% DPC was applied to roughly 2 cm by roughly 2 cm of upper inner arm skin for sensitization.

Sample time point: patch test 1, 2 weeks after DPC sensitization. Noted treatment: therapeutic diphenylcyclopropenone sensitization with weekly scalp DPC. Broader study findings: Compared to controls, expanded TCRs made significantly more large clusters of similar CDR3s. Since the donors had alopecia, their immune response may not be the same as that of healthy people.

In the authors' workflow: Samples held a median of approximately 96,000 TCRs, range about 23,224–690,600. TCRdb reprocessed the RACE reads via MiXCR and lists one record per CDR3 protein. The V and J calls and clone size are TCRdb's, not the authors'. The sample has some 170,000 distinct CDR3 sequences; more than 20% are singletons. Specimen: whole blood, collected in connection with sensitization to the hapten diphenylcyclopropenone (DPC). This clonotype was sampled from a woman in her forties or fifties with alopecia areata. Some clones in this sample may be carry-over from other donors' samples.

In DNA form, the CDR3 reads TGTGCCAGCAGTCCGCTAGCGGGAGTGGGAGATACGCAGTATTTT. This encodes CASSPLAGVGDTQYF. The V call is TRBV12-3 or TRBV12-4, the J call TRBJ2-3, with 10 bases identical to TRBD2. After removal of 5 bases from V and 5 bases from J, the junction contained 7 bases not matched to a gene. This CDR3 has 15 amino acids.